This TCR beta chain was captured by sequencing in a study of cytomegalovirus exposure and HLA in healthy donors. Broader study findings: CMV serostatus was the sole immune exposure data available.

With respect to this clone: Its specificity is unknown.

With 1 base removed from V and 10 bases from J, the gap between germline ends came to 8 bases. Germline V CDR1 and CDR2: LGHNA, YNFKEQ. The CDR3 has 13 amino acids. PCR involved 60 Vbeta and 13 Jbeta primers. Assay used: immunoSEQ multiplex PCR; TCRdb lists only in-frame clones, some missing. The table lists roughly 99,000 clones, less than 85% of them singletons. The chain has TRBV4-2 and TRBJ1-6, with D unclear. The material sequenced was PBMCs. This receptor was obtained from a woman aged 40 to 55 in good health and CMV-seropositive. The CDR3 DNA is TGTGCCAGCAGCCAAGTGTTAGAATCACCCCTCCACTTT. Its protein product is CASSQVLESPLHF.